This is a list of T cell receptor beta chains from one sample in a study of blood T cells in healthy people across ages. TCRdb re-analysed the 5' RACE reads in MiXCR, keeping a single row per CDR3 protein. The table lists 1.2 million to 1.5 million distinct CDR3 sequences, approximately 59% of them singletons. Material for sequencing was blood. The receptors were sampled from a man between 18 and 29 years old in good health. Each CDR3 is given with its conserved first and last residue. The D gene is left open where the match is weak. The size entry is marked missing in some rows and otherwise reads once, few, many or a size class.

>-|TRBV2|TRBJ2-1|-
CARGGGLRSYNEQFF
TGTGCCAGAGGCGGAGGGTTACGCTCCTACAATGAGCAGTTCTTC
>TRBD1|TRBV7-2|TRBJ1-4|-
CASRTGQGGEKLFF
TGTGCCAGCAGAACCGGACAGGGAGGTGAAAAACTGTTTTTT
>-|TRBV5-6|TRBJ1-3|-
CASSLEARENTIYF
TGTGCCAGCAGCTTGGAGGCCAGGGAGAACACCATATATTTT
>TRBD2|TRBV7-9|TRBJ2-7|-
CASRWTSGTYEQYF
TGTGCCAGCAGGTGGACTAGCGGGACCTACGAGCAGTACTTC
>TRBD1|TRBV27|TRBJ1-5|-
CASSLKGTGGNQPQHF
TGTGCCAGCAGTTTAAAGGGCACAGGGGGTAATCAGCCCCAGCATTTT
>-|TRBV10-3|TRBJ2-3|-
CAISRGGAPDTQYF
TGTGCCATCAGTAGAGGGGGAGCCCCAGATACGCAGTATTTT
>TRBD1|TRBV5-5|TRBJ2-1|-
CASSRDRVHNEQFF
TGTGCCAGCAGCAGAGACAGGGTTCACAATGAGCAGTTCTTC
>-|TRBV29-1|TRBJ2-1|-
CSVPTGGDEQFF
TGCAGCGTCCCTACAGGGGGGGATGAGCAGTTCTTC
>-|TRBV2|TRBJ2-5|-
CASRRNVGNGQETQYF
TGTGCCAGCAGGAGGAACGTAGGGAACGGACAAGAGACCCAGTACTTC
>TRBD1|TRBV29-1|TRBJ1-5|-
CSVADRENQPQHF
TGCAGCGTTGCGGACAGGGAAAATCAGCCCCAGCATTTT
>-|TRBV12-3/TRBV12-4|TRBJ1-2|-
CASRSVPGHIINYGYTF
TGTGCCAGCAGGTCCGTCCCGGGACATATTATAAACTATGGCTACACCTTC
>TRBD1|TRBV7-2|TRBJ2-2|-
CASSLHRGSGTGELFF
TGTGCTAGCAGCTTACACAGGGGGAGTGGCACCGGGGAGCTGTTTTTT
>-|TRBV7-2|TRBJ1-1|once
CASSLRGSRTEAFF
TGTGCCAGCAGCTTAAGGGGGTCGAGGACTGAAGCTTTCTTT
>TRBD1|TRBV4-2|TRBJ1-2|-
CASSHPGTGDYYGYTF
TGTGCCAGCAGCCATCCGGGGACAGGGGATTATTATGGCTACACCTTC
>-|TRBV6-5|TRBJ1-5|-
CTSSYGGGQPQHF
TGTACCAGCAGTTACGGGGGTGGCCAGCCCCAGCATTTT
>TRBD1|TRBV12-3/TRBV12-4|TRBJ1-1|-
CASTRDRGAMNTEAFF
TGTGCCAGCACGAGGGACAGGGGGGCCATGAACACTGAAGCTTTCTTT
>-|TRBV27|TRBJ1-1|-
CASSIRRTENTEAFF
TGTGCCAGCAGTATCCGACGGACAGAGAACACTGAAGCTTTCTTT
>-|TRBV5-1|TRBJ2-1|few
CASSTEGDEQFF
TGCGCCAGCAGCACGGAGGGCGATGAGCAGTTCTTC
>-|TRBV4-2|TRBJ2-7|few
CASRFGPSYEQYF
TGTGCCAGCCGGTTTGGGCCCTCCTACGAGCAGTACTTC
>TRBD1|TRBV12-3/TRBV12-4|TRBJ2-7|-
CASSRSPDRAYEQYF
TGTGCCAGCAGCCGATCACCTGACAGGGCTTACGAGCAGTACTTC
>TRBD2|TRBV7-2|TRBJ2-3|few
CASSSLLLAGGSDTQYF
TGTGCCAGCAGCTCTCTGCTACTAGCGGGGGGGTCAGATACGCAGTATTTT
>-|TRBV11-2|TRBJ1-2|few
CASSSPRYYGYTF
TGTGCCAGCAGCTCCCCACGGTACTATGGCTACACCTTC
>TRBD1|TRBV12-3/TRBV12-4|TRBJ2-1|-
CASRDGTGGRTSQFF
TGTGCCAGCAGGGACGGGACAGGGGGCCGTACATCGCAGTTCTTC
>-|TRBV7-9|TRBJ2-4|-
CASSFEGDRNIQYF
TGTGCCAGCAGCTTTGAGGGGGATAGGAACATTCAGTACTTC
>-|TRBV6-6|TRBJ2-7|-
CASIDSPNYEQYF
TGTGCCAGCATCGACAGCCCCAACTACGAGCAGTACTTC
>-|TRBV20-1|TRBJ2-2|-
CSATRTYNTGELFF
TGCAGTGCTACGCGGACATATAACACCGGGGAGCTGTTTTTT
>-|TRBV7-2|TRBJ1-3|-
CASSLARASGNTIYF
TGTGCCAGCAGCTTAGCGAGGGCTTCTGGAAACACCATATATTTT
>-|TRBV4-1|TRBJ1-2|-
CASSQDPPPGGYGYTF
TGCGCCAGCAGCCAAGATCCCCCCCCGGGAGGGTATGGCTACACCTTC
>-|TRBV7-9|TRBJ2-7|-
CASSLGAESSYEQYF
TGTGCCAGCAGCTTAGGGGCCGAATCTTCCTACGAGCAGTACTTC
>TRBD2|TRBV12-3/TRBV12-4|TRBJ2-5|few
CASTFNSGSIQYF
TGTGCCAGCACCTTCAATAGCGGGAGTATCCAGTACTTC
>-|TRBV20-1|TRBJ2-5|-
CSARDHRTAQETQYF
TGCAGTGCTAGAGATCATCGGACAGCACAAGAGACCCAGTACTTC
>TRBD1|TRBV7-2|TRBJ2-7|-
CASSFGTADSYEQYF
TGTGCCAGCAGTTTCGGGACAGCCGACTCCTACGAGCAGTACTTC
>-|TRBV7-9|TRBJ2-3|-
CASSSDVGVRADTQYF
TGTGCCAGCAGCTCGGATGTCGGGGTTCGCGCAGATACGCAGTATTTT
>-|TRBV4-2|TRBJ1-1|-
CASSQGGGLSEAFF
TGTGCCAGCAGCCAGGGGGGGGGACTCTCCGAAGCTTTCTTT
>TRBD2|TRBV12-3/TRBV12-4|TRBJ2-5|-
CASSLKGGTSEQETQYF
TGTGCCAGCAGTTTAAAGGGTGGGACTAGCGAACAAGAGACCCAGTACTTC
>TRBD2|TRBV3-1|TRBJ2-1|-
CASSQDLGLAGATYNEQFF
TGTGCCAGCAGCCAAGATTTGGGGCTAGCGGGGGCTACATACAATGAGCAGTTCTTC
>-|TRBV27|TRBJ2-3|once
CASSLSGGEFTDTQYF
TGTGCCAGCAGTTTATCCGGCGGGGAATTCACAGATACGCAGTATTTT
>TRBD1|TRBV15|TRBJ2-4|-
CATSRVARGHDIQYF
TGTGCCACCAGCAGAGTAGCCAGGGGGCATGACATTCAGTACTTC
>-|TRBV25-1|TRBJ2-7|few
CASSEGNNDEQYF
TGTGCCAGCAGTGAAGGAAACAACGACGAGCAGTACTTC
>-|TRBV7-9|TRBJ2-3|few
CASSHNRAADTQYF
TGTGCCAGCAGCCATAACAGGGCTGCAGATACGCAGTATTTT
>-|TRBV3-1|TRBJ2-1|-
CASSQDPAVNEQFF
TGTGCCAGCAGCCAAGATCCTGCAGTCAATGAGCAGTTCTTC
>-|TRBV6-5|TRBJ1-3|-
CASSADTSGNTIYF
TGTGCCAGCAGCGCCGACACGTCTGGAAACACCATATATTTT
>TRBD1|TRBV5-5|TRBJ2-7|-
CASSFLGTEWGEQYF
TGTGCCAGCAGCTTCCTCGGGACAGAATGGGGCGAGCAGTACTTC
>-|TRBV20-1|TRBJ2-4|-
CSARDGIKNIQYF
TGCAGTGCCCGGGACGGAATAAAAAACATTCAGTACTTC
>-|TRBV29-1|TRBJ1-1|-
CSASRSRSTEAFF
TGCAGCGCCAGCAGGTCCCGCAGTACTGAAGCTTTCTTT
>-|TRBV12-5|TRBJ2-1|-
CASGRDDHNEQFF
TGTGCTAGTGGTCGGGACGACCACAATGAGCAGTTCTTC
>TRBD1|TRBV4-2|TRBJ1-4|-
CTSSQAGTGGEKLFF
TGTACCAGCAGCCAAGCCGGGACAGGGGGGGAAAAACTGTTTTTT
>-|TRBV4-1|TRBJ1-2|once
CASSQTRRQSYGYTF
TGCGCCAGCAGCCAAACCAGGAGACAGAGCTATGGCTACACCTTC
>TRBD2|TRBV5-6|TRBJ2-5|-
CASSVAGLTQETQYF
TGTGCCAGCAGCGTGGCGGGACTAACCCAAGAGACCCAGTACTTC
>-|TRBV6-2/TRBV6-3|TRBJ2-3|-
CASSNRDGTDTQYF
TGTGCCAGCAGTAACAGGGACGGGACAGATACGCAGTATTTT
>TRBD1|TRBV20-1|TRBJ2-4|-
CSARDGTGGAYIQYF
TGCAGTGCTAGAGACGGGACAGGGGGCGCATACATTCAGTACTTC
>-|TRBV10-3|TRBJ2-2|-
CAISRGITGELFF
TGTGCCATCAGCAGGGGAATTACCGGGGAGCTGTTTTTT
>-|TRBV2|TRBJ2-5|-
CASSLYDGRGQEAQYF
TGTGCCAGCAGTCTGTACGACGGTCGGGGTCAAGAGGCCCAGTACTTC
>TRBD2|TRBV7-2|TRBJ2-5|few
CASSPGRVETQYF
TGTGCCAGCAGCCCAGGGAGGGTGGAGACCCAGTACTTC
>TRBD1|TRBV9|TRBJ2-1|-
CASSGRQGKSLGEQFF
TGTGCCAGCAGCGGAAGACAGGGTAAATCCTTGGGGGAGCAGTTCTTC
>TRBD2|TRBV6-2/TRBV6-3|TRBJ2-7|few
CASGRTSRYEQYF
TGTGCCAGCGGTAGGACTAGTCGGTACGAGCAGTACTTC
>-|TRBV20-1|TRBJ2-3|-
CSAPRGYYTDTRYF
TGCAGTGCTCCTCGAGGTTACTACACAGATACGCGGTATTTT
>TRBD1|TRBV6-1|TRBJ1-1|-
CASSERQGSHTEAFF
TGTGCCAGCAGTGAGCGACAGGGGAGTCACACTGAAGCTTTCTTT
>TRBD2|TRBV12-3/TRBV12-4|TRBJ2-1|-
CASSLNGRGDEQFF
TGTGCCAGCAGTTTAAACGGGAGGGGTGATGAGCAGTTCTTC